This T cell receptor (beta chain) was recorded in a study of CD8 T cells in ankylosing spondylitis. Notes on the study in general: Characteristic of ankylosing spondylitis blood, it appeared, was a TCR beta motif comprising eight highly homologous variants. Disease-linked clones reportedly showed significant enrichment in matched ankylosing spondylitis synovial fluid. Disease-linked clones bore a CD8+ phenotype, appearing relatively rarely in peripheral blood.

TCRdb reprocessed the 5' RACE reads via MiXCR and lists one record per CDR3 protein. The sample has under 250,000 distinct CDR3 sequences, roughly a third seen once. This clonotype is a singleton in its sample. Its antigen remains unidentified. This CDR3 contains 14 residues. V was pared by 4 bases and J by 7 bases, with 5 bases of the junction left unmatched. The germline CDR1 and CDR2 sequences are SGHRS and YFSETQ. The sequence was obtained from a male donor with ankylosing spondylitis or in good health (not recorded which). What was sequenced was blood, either unsorted or a sorted T cell fraction (not recorded which). V is TRBV5-1 and J is TRBJ2-3; 11 bases align to TRBD2. The CDR3 DNA reads as TGCGCCAGCAGCGCACTAGCGGGGGATAATACGCAGTATTTT. Translated: CASSALAGDNTQYF.